A selection of T cell receptor beta chains follows, all from one sample in a study of molecular identifiers for immune sequencing clone quantification. In TCRdb, the PCR reads were re-called with MiXCR into one record per CDR3 protein. Among 400,000 to 600,000 distinct CDR3 sequences listed, about 20% were seen once. The sequenced material came from naive CD8+ T cells from blood, with Jurkat cell RNA spiked in. The receptors come from a human donor in good health. Some libraries in this study had Jurkat cell RNA spiked in. Each CDR3 is given with its conserved first and last residue. D genes are given only for firm matches. Rows give clone size only sometimes, using once, few, many, or a class for an expanded clone.

j_call v_call d_call clone_size cdr3_aa cdr3_nt
TRBJ2-7 TRBV4-3 TRBD2 - CASSHSPGLADPYEQYF TGCGCCAGCAGCCATTCCCCCGGACTAGCGGATCCCTACGAGCAGTACTTC
TRBJ2-1 TRBV11-2 - many CASSLAGANEQFF TGTGCCAGCAGCTTAGCGGGGGCAAATGAGCAGTTCTTC
TRBJ1-5 TRBV2 - - CASSEALAGWGNQPRHF TGCGCCAGCAGTGAAGCGCTTGCGGGATGGGGCAATCAGCCCCGGCATTTT
TRBJ2-7 TRBV6-5 - few CASRGHEQYF TGTGCCAGCCGCGGGCACGAGCAGTACTTC
TRBJ2-7 TRBV6-6 - many CASSYSDYEQYF TGTGCCAGCAGTTACAGCGACTACGAGCAGTACTTC
TRBJ2-3 TRBV7-6 - many CASSPRVGTDTQYF TGTGCCAGCAGCCCCCGTGTGGGCACAGATACGCAGTATTTT
TRBJ2-1 TRBV7-6 TRBD2 many CASSLRTSSGDEQFF TGTGCCAGCAGCTTAAGGACTAGCAGTGGGGATGAGCAGTTCTTC
TRBJ1-1 TRBV19 - few CASSIGTITEAFF TGTGCCAGTAGTATTGGGACGATTACTGAAGCTTTCTTT
TRBJ2-7 TRBV6-5 TRBD1 few CASRWTGSYEQYF TGTGCCAGCCGTTGGACAGGGAGTTACGAGCAGTACTTC
TRBJ1-2 TRBV20-1 - few CSALRPTALNGYTF TGCAGTGCTCTTCGCCCGACAGCCTTAAATGGCTACACCTTC
TRBJ2-5 TRBV6-2/TRBV6-3 - - CASRSQYF TGTGCCAGCAGATCCCAGTACTTC
TRBJ1-1 TRBV27 TRBD1 few CASSLTGATNTEAFF TGTGCCAGCAGTTTAACAGGGGCTACGAACACTGAAGCTTTCTTT
TRBJ2-7 TRBV19 TRBD1 few CASSITGGTYEQYF TGTGCCAGTAGTATCACAGGGGGGACCTACGAGCAGTACTTC
TRBJ2-7 TRBV11-2 - many CASSLGRGRVSEQYF TGTGCCAGCAGCTTAGGACGCGGCAGGGTATCCGAGCAGTACTTC
TRBJ2-7 TRBV7-2 - - CASSSFRAYEQYF TGTGCCAGCAGCTCTTTCAGGGCCTACGAGCAGTACTTC
TRBJ2-3 TRBV5-1 TRBD2 - CASSLSTSGETDTQYF TGCGCCAGCAGCTTGTCTACTAGCGGGGAAACAGATACGCAGTATTTT
TRBJ2-5 TRBV4-3 TRBD1 - CASSHHRGIQETQYF TGCGCCAGCAGCCACCACAGGGGAATCCAAGAGACCCAGTACTTC
TRBJ2-2 TRBV3-1 - - CASSHLIGTGELFF TGTGCCAGCAGCCACCTTATAGGTACCGGGGAGCTGTTTTTT
TRBJ2-7 TRBV6-2/TRBV6-3 - few CASSYNRVILSYEQYF TGTGCCAGCAGTTATAACAGGGTGATTCTCTCCTACGAGCAGTACTTC
TRBJ2-4 TRBV20-1 TRBD2 - CSALTSITKNIQYF TGCAGTGCCCTGACTAGCATAACCAAAAACATTCAGTACTTC
TRBJ2-7 TRBV4-1 TRBD2 - CASSQKAGGDYEQYF TGCGCCAGCAGCCAGAAAGCGGGAGGGGACTACGAGCAGTACTTC
TRBJ2-2 TRBV29-1 - many CSVKQGNTGELFF TGCAGCGTCAAACAGGGGAACACCGGGGAGCTGTTTTTT
TRBJ2-1 TRBV2 TRBD1 - CASSGTGQVNEQFF TGTGCCAGCAGTGGGACAGGGCAGGTGAATGAGCAGTTCTTC
TRBJ2-3 TRBV1 - - CTSPAQGLADLTQYF TGCACCAGTCCAGCCCAAGGCCTAGCGGACCTTACGCAGTATTTT
TRBJ2-3 TRBV27 - many CANDWRGSTDTQYF TGTGCCAATGACTGGCGGGGAAGCACAGATACGCAGTATTTT
TRBJ2-3 TRBV4-3 TRBD1 - CASSQDPGQGLPDTQYF TGCGCCAGCAGCCAAGATCCGGGACAGGGTCTTCCAGATACGCAGTATTTT
TRBJ2-1 TRBV4-1 TRBD2 few CASATGLASDEQFF TGCGCCAGCGCTACGGGACTAGCAAGCGATGAGCAGTTCTTC
TRBJ1-5 TRBV19 TRBD1 many CASSTTGALHQPQHF TGTGCCAGTAGTACGACAGGGGCCCTTCATCAGCCCCAGCATTTT
TRBJ2-5 TRBV7-9 - many CASSLDSSKETQYF TGTGCCAGCAGCTTAGACAGCTCTAAAGAGACCCAGTACTTC
TRBJ2-7 TRBV30 TRBD1 few CAWKRLQGAPYEQYF TGTGCCTGGAAACGACTCCAGGGGGCCCCCTACGAGCAGTACTTC